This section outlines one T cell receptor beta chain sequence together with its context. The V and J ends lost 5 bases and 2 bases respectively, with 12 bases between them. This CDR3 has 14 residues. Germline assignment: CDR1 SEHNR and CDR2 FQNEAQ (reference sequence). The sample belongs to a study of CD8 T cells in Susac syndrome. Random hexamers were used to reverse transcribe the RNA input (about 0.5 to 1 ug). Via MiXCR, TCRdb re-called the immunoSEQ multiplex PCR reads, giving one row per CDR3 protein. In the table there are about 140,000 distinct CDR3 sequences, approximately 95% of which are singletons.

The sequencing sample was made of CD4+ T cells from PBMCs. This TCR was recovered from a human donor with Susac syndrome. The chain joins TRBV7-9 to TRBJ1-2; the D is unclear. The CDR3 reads CASSPPAGNYGYTF. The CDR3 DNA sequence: TGTGCCAGCAGCCCTCCGGCGGGGAACTATGGCTACACCTTC.